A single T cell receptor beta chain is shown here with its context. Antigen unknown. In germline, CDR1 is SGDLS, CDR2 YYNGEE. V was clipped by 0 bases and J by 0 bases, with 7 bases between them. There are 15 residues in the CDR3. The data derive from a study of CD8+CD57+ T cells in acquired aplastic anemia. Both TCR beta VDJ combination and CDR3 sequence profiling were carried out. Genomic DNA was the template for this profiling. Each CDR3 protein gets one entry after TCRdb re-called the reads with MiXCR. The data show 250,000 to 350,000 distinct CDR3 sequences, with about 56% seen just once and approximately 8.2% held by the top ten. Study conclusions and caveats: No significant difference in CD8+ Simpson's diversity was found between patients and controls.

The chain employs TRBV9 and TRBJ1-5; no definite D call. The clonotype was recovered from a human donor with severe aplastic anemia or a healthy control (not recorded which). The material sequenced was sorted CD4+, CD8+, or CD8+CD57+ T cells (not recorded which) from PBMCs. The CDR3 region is CASSVGVVSNQPQHF. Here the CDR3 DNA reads TGTGCCAGCAGCGTAGGAGTGGTTAGCAATCAGCCCCAGCATTTT.